This TCR beta chain is from a study of blood T cell repertoires in COVID-19. Study background: Samples taken during acute and convalescent COVID-19 were collected in the United States, Italy and Spain. T cells, B-cell-depleted T cells, or PBMCs supplied cDNA or gDNA.

This CDR3 spans 15 amino acids. Looked up from germline, CDR1 is SEHNR and CDR2 is FQNEAQ (reference sequence). V dropped 0 bases and J dropped 4; count of bases not matched to a gene: 4. In the original workflow: Nucleated cell number was recorded as an estimate derived from reference gene primer amplification. Only in-frame clones appear in the TCRdb table, and some are missing; sequencing was by immunoSEQ multiplex PCR. V, J and clone size are those of that table, while D and trimming were read from the DNA. Among 220,000 or so clones listed, around four fifths were seen once. Seattle participants joined during active infection and were tracked over time.

This receptor was identified in a woman of 80 years or more with COVID-19, enrolled during active disease. Input material: peripheral blood. This chain uses TRBV7-9 with TRBJ2-7, with 9 bases fitting TRBD1. Here the CDR3 reads CASSLARDRAYEQYF. The CDR3 DNA is TGTGCCAGCAGCTTAGCGCGGGACAGGGCTTACGAGCAGTACTTC.